The 6 T cell receptor beta chains below all came from one sample that was sequenced in a study of blood T cell repertoires in COVID-19. Sequencing was performed with immunoSEQ multiplex PCR; in TCRdb, only in-frame clones are kept and a portion is missing. The sample has approximately 470,000 clones; 80% to 90% are singletons. Sequences were obtained from peripheral blood. The receptors here all came from a human donor in a cohort sampled during active COVID-19.

This chain joins TRBV6-6 and TRBJ2-3; 13 nucleotides agree with TRBD2. Trimming removed 6 bases from V and 2 bases from J; junction bases left unmatched: 5. Germline CDR1 MNHNY, CDR2 SVGAGI (reference sequence). This CDR3 is built from 16 residues. The CDR3 DNA reads TGTGCCAGCAGGGGGACTAGCGGGATCCCCACAGATACGCAGTATTTT. The encoded protein is CASRGTSGIPTDTQYF.

The gene calls are TRBV30 and TRBJ2-1, with unresolved D. Germline CDR1 and CDR2: GTSNPN and SVGIG (reference sequence). The CDR3 loop spans 13 amino acids. The germline V and J ends were trimmed by 1 base and 6 bases, with 10 bases remaining between them. The CDR3 DNA is TGTGCCTGGAGTGATGGGCAGGCCAATGAGCAGTTCTTC. Translation: CAWSDGQANEQFF.

The chain joins TRBV5-1 to TRBJ2-3; tentatively, D is TRBD1 (6 bases). Germline V CDR1 and CDR2: SGHRS, YFSETQ. V gave up 2 bases and J gave up 4 bases, with 11 bases separating them. The CDR3 loop spans 14 amino acids. The CDR3 nucleotides read TGCGCCAGCAGCTTCCGACAGGTACCAGATACGCAGTATTTT. This codes for CASSFRQVPDTQYF.

The genes are TRBV6-5 and TRBJ2-1; the match to TRBD2 covers 10 bases. CDR1 is MNHEY, CDR2 SVGAGI, per germline. This CDR3 is 15 amino acids long. V lost 3 bases, J lost 9 bases, and 8 bases stayed unmatched. The CDR3 loop reads CASSYHLAGAGEQFF. CDR3 coding DNA: TGTGCCAGCAGTTATCACCTAGCGGGGGCGGGTGAGCAGTTCTTC.

The V gene is TRBV12-3 or TRBV12-4, the J gene TRBJ2-1; no definite D call. The CDR3 is made up of 13 amino acids. Trimming removed 6 bases at V and 6 bases at J, with 12 bases between. The CDR3 region is CASRQDPLNEQFF. Written as DNA, the CDR3 is TGTGCCAGCAGGCAGGATCCTCTCAATGAGCAGTTCTTC.

The CDR3 nucleotides read TGTGCCAGCAGTTACTTACTAGCGGAGAGCTCCTACAATGAGCAGTTCTTC. As protein: CASSYLLAESSYNEQFF. V gene TRBV28 combines with J gene TRBJ2-1; 8 bases agree with TRBD2. Germline V lookup: CDR1 MDHEN, CDR2 SYDVKM. This CDR3 is 17 amino acids long. Trimming took 4 bases from V and 0 from J; bases not matched to a gene: 8.